This T cell receptor beta chain is from a study of tumor-infiltrating lymphocytes in primary liver carcinoma. Study in general: Samples returned roughly 3.5 to 7.13 million productive TCRbeta reads each. Read depth did not differ significantly between tissue types.

Overall study findings and caveats: Blood trailed tumors significantly in top-250-clone fraction (p = 0.039).

Both RNA and DNA were isolated together from roughly 20-30 mg of bulk tissue that had not been sorted. Note on this clonotype: Antigen unknown.

The investigators made TCR beta cDNA from roughly 460 ng total RNA, using a constant-region primer. Employing slightly modified ARM-PCR, three nested multiplex PCR rounds were run, and these gave rise to the TCR beta libraries. MiXCR, run by TCRdb on the multiplex PCR reads, gives a single entry per CDR3 protein. There are about 37,000 distinct CDR3 sequences in the sample; 75% occur only once, and 37% lies in the top ten. The clonotype was recovered from a man in his forties with primary liver carcinoma and hepatitis B virus infection. The specimen sequenced was tumor-adjacent normal liver tissue.

CDR3 region: CTSTPEDRVYEQYF. CDR3 coding DNA: TGTACGAGCACCCCTGAGGACAGGGTCTACGAGCAGTACTTC. This chain joins TRBV6-2 or TRBV6-3 and TRBJ2-7; TRBD1 matches 8 bases. The CDR3 has 14 amino acids. Per germline, CDR1 MNHEY and CDR2 SVGEGT.